This passage covers 22 T cell receptor beta chains from one sample sequenced in a study of beta chain features in type 1 diabetes (dated by TCRdb to 2016 to 2019). Here is what the overall study found, with its caveats: A moderate but significant shortening of TCRB CDR3 length was observed in type 1 diabetes patients in all four CD4+ subsets.

Libraries were built with the immunoSEQ multiplex PCR assay. The High Capacity cDNA Reverse Transcription Kit was used to reverse transcribe all of the isolated RNA, meaning that expressed TCRB transcripts were what got sequenced. TCRdb re-hosts the immuneACCESS table, in-frame sequences only. Its copies lack some clones; in the studies checked, an unresolved V gene accounts for under half of them, and the cause for the rest is not known. This sample holds a few hundred thousand clones; 11% to 15% were observed only once. The biggest ten clones account for approximately 0.02% of the sample. For these receptors, no antigen is known. The sample comprised naive CD4+ T cells from blood. Interpreted using the paper, the cell subset or site label stands for: true naive CD4+ T cells. These receptors were obtained from a young man with type 1 diabetes.

This clone was seen once. The V call is TRBV11-3, the J call TRBJ1-1; D might be TRBD1 (6 bases). The CDR3 is 12 amino acids. Germline V gene sequence: CDR1 SGHNT, CDR2 YENEEA. Trimming took off 4 bases at V and 10 bases at J, with 13 bases between the two ends. In DNA, the CDR3 is TGTGCCAGCAGCTCCCAGGGGTCGGGAGCTTTCTTT. Its translation: CASSSQGSGAFF.

V and J are TRBV7-2 and TRBJ1-1; a possible D gene is TRBD1 (5 bases). V was pared by 4 bases and J by 3 bases, with 15 bases between. Germline values: CDR1 SGHTA, CDR2 FQGNSA. CDR3 size: 15 residues. CDR3 nucleotides: TGTGCCAGCAGCTCCTACCAGGGTGGCGACACTGAAGCTTTCTTT. This translates into CASSSYQGGDTEAFF.

V gene TRBV4-3 combines with J gene TRBJ2-3; D remains unclear. The CDR3 length is 14 residues. Trimming pared 1 base from V and 1 base from J, leaving 6 bases between. Germline lookup yields CDR1 LGHNA and CDR2 YSLEER. The CDR3 region is CASSQGTRTDTQYF. The CDR3 bases are TGCGCCAGCAGCCAAGGAACTCGCACAGATACGCAGTATTTT.

The gene calls are TRBV27 and TRBJ1-2, with TRBD1 identical over 11 bases. J lost 8 bases, V lost 8 bases, and 7 bases had no gene match. Germline values: CDR1 MNHEY, CDR2 SMNVEV (reference sequence). The CDR3 runs 13 residues. CDR3 DNA: TGTGCCAGCTTTGGACAGGGGGCATGGGGCTACACCTTC. Protein: CASFGQGAWGYTF.

This clone came up a few times. The V and J genes are TRBV5-1 and TRBJ1-1; D uncertain. The germline V gene encodes CDR1 SGHRS and CDR2 YFSETQ. V lost 6 bases to trimming and J lost 0 bases, with 12 bases between them. This CDR3 is built from 14 residues. The CDR3 bases are TGCGCCAGCATCGAGGGCACCATGAACACTGAAGCTTTCTTT. Protein: CASIEGTMNTEAFF.

This clone has a handful of counts. The chain recombines TRBV4-1 with TRBJ2-6; D is possibly TRBD2 (6 bases). CDR1 MGHRA and CDR2 YSYEKL come from the germline V gene. The CDR3 runs to 18 residues. V was trimmed by 0 bases and J by 0 bases, leaving 12 bases between them. The CDR3 here is CASSQDRKGGSGANVLTF. CDR3 nucleotide sequence: TGCGCCAGCAGCCAAGATCGTAAGGGAGGCTCTGGGGCCAACGTCCTGACTTTC.

V usage is TRBV28 and J usage is TRBJ2-1; no reliable D call. Germline-derived CDR1 and CDR2 are MDHEN and SYDVKM. Trimming shortened V by 3 bases and J by 3 bases, and 3 bases separated the two germline ends. There are 12 residues in the CDR3. The CDR3 DNA sequence: TGTGCCAGCAGTTTCTACTACAATGAGCAGTTCTTC. It codes for CASSFYYNEQFF.

The genes are TRBV5-6 and TRBJ1-5; 8 bases map to TRBD1. This CDR3 has 16 residues. Trimming at V came to 1 base and at J to 2 bases, leaving 5 bases not matched to a gene. Germline loops: CDR1 SGHDT, CDR2 YYEEEE. The CDR3, as DNA: TGTGCCAGCAGCTTGAGGACAGGGCCTGGCAATCAGCCCCAGCATTTT. Protein product: CASSLRTGPGNQPQHF.

The chain links TRBV2 to TRBJ1-1; D is unresolved. CDR3 length equals 13 residues. Trimming shortened V by 6 bases and J by 4 bases, and 12 bases separated the two germline ends. Per the germline V gene, CDR1 is SNHLY and CDR2 is FYNNEI. The CDR3, as DNA: TGTGCCAGCAGCAGAACAGCTCTCACTGAAGCTTTCTTT. It is translated as CASSRTALTEAFF.

The chain couples TRBV30 to TRBJ1-1; no clear D gene. The V end was cut by 5 bases, the J end by 0 bases, with 4 bases between. CDR1 GTSNPN and CDR2 SVGIG come from the germline V gene (reference sequence). The CDR3 runs to 11 residues. CDR3 DNA sequence: TGTGCCTGGGCGATGAACACTGAAGCTTTCTTT. Protein: CAWAMNTEAFF.

This clone appeared a few times. The V call is TRBV9, the J call TRBJ2-3; 11 nucleotides match TRBD2. The length of the CDR3 is 14 residues. Germline assignment: CDR1 SGDLS and CDR2 YYNGEE. V gave up 6 bases and J gave up 6 bases; unmatched junction bases: 6. This CDR3 is CASTSGGFMDTQYF. The CDR3, as DNA: TGTGCCAGCACTAGCGGGGGGTTTATGGATACGCAGTATTTT. The whole variable domain, filled in from reference TRBV9 and TRBJ2-3, reads DSGVTQTPKHLITATGQRVTLRCSPRSGDLSVYWYQQSLDQGLQFLIQYYNGEERAKGNILERFSAQQFPDLHSELNLSSLELGDSALYFCASTSGGFMDTQYFGPGTRLTVL.

The J gene is TRBJ1-4, the V gene TRBV5-5; no firm D call. This CDR3 comprises 15 residues. Trimming removed 3 bases from V and 5 bases from J, with 14 bases in between. CDR1 and CDR2 from the germline V gene are SGHKS and YYEKEE (reference sequence). Written as DNA, the CDR3 is TGTGCCAGCAGCTCAGACGGGAAAGGAAATGAAAAACTGTTTTTT. Its translation is CASSSDGKGNEKLFF.

V is TRBV30 and J is TRBJ2-7, with TRBD1 identical over 10 bases. Germline assignment: CDR1 GTSNPN and CDR2 SVGIG (reference sequence). CDR3 size: 15 residues. Trimming took 5 bases from V and 0 from J; bases not matched to a gene: 7. CDR3 coding DNA: TGTGCCTGGGGTCCGGGACAGGGGAGCTCCTACGAGCAGTACTTC. It codes for CAWGPGQGSSYEQYF.

This clone was seen only a few times. J is TRBJ1-2 and V is TRBV15, with a tentative D call TRBD1 (6 bases). Trimming shortened V by 0 bases and J by 5 bases, and 13 bases separated the two germline ends. Looked up from germline, CDR1 is LNHNV and CDR2 is YYDKDF (reference sequence). The CDR3 totals 15 residues. The CDR3 DNA reads TGTGCCACCAGCAGAGATGGGAGAGGGGGTTATGGCTACACCTTC. Residues: CATSRDGRGGYGYTF.

The J gene is TRBJ2-7, the V gene TRBV11-2; no firm D call. The V end was cut by 0 bases, the J end by 1 base, with 16 bases between. The CDR3 covers 17 residues. CDR1 and CDR2 from the germline V gene are SGHAT and FQNNGV. CDR3 nucleotides: TGTGCCAGCAGCTTAGAGCGCAGGCCCGCTTCTTCCTACGAGCAGTACTTC. This translates into CASSLERRPASSYEQYF.

The chain uses TRBV5-4 and TRBJ2-5; 7 nucleotides line up with TRBD1. The J segment lost 5 bases and the V segment lost 3 bases, leaving 7 bases of the junction unmatched. CDR3 length: 14 amino acids. CDR1 and CDR2 (germline): SGHNT, YYREEE (reference sequence). The CDR3 sequence is CASSYNRGLETQYF. CDR3 sequence (DNA): TGTGCCAGCAGCTATAACAGGGGTCTGGAGACCCAGTACTTC. The entire variable domain, with the rest obtained from reference TRBV5-4 and TRBJ2-5, is as follows: ETGVTQSPTHLIKTRGQQVTLRCSSQSGHNTVSWYQQALGQGPQFIFQYYREEENGRGNFPPRFSGLQFPNYSSELNVNALELDDSALYLCASSYNRGLETQYFGPGTRLLVL.

This clone has a handful of counts. The J gene is TRBJ1-3, the V gene TRBV9, with D hard to call. Trimming removed 3 bases from V and 4 bases from J, with 8 bases in between. CDR1 SGDLS and CDR2 YYNGEE come from the germline V gene. CDR3 length: 13 residues. The DNA for the CDR3 is TGTGCCAGCAGCGCCCAAGCAGGAAACACCATATATTTT. Amino acid sequence: CASSAQAGNTIYF.

This clone has a handful of counts. In the same sample, other DNA sequences code for this CDR3. V usage is TRBV20-1 and J usage is TRBJ2-7; TRBD1 is a possible D gene (5 bases). The CDR3 runs to 11 residues. V shed 3 bases and J shed 4 bases, with 7 bases lying between them. Germline CDR1 is DFQATT and CDR2 is SNEGSKA (reference sequence). CDR3 sequence: CSASRGYEQYF. Written as DNA, the CDR3 is TGCAGTGCTAGTAGGGGTTACGAGCAGTACTTC.

The sample holds a few counts of this clone. The chain has TRBV27 and TRBJ2-7, with 8 bases identical to TRBD1. Looked up from germline, CDR1 is MNHEY and CDR2 is SMNVEV (reference sequence). The CDR3 runs to 13 residues. V trimming: 6 bases; J trimming: 3 bases; junction bases outside the gene matches: 4. CDR3: CASSRQGIYEQYF. In DNA, the CDR3 is TGTGCCAGCAGCCGACAGGGGATCTACGAGCAGTACTTC.

This clone was found a few times. The chain couples TRBV7-2 to TRBJ2-1; D might be TRBD2 (7 bases). Trimming pared 5 bases from V and 9 bases from J, leaving 17 bases between. This CDR3 contains 14 residues. From germline, CDR1 is SGHTA and CDR2 FQGNSA. The CDR3 loop reads CASSPAGGRFEQFF. Written as DNA, the CDR3 is TGTGCCAGCAGCCCGGCCGGGGGGCGCTTTGAGCAGTTCTTC.

The V gene is TRBV30, the J gene TRBJ1-5; TRBD1 agrees at 7 bases. The CDR3 length is 15 residues. CDR1 is GTSNPN, CDR2 SVGIG, per germline (reference sequence). V lost 2 bases and J lost 1; bases outside the gene matches: 5. This CDR3 is CAWSLARGSNQPQHF. The CDR3 nucleotides are TGTGCCTGGAGTCTTGCCAGGGGGAGCAATCAGCCCCAGCATTTT.

The chain has TRBV7-9 and TRBJ2-7; 9 bases map to TRBD1. The CDR3 has 14 residues. Trimming removed 5 bases from V and 3 bases from J; junction bases left unmatched: 5. The germline V gene has CDR1 SEHNR and CDR2 FQNEAQ (reference sequence). For the CDR3, the DNA is TGTGCCAGCAGCCGGGACAGGGAATTCTACGAGCAGTACTTC. It translates to CASSRDREFYEQYF. Drawing the rest from reference TRBV7-9 and TRBJ2-7, the complete variable domain is DTGVSQNPRHKITKRGQNVTFRCDPISEHNRLYWYRQTLGQGPEFLTYFQNEAQLEKSRLLSDRFSAERPKGSFSTLEIQRTEQGDSAMYLCASSRDREFYEQYFGPGTRLTVT.